This T cell receptor (beta chain) was recovered during a study of blood T cell repertoires in COVID-19. Study-level background: The United States, Italy and Spain were the sources of the acute and convalescent COVID-19 samples. Sample material is recorded as cDNA or gDNA derived from T cells, B-cell-depleted T cells, or PBMCs.

V was clipped by 8 bases and J by 8 bases; unmatched bases: 20. There are 18 residues in the CDR3. Original data processing: Amplifying reference gene primers gave estimates of nucleated cell counts. Method: immunoSEQ multiplex PCR; TCRdb's copy keeps in-frame clones and lacks some. That table supplies the V and J calls and clone size; D and trimming were determined from the DNA. This table has 95,000 to 110,000 clones, approximately 90% appearing once. Specimen: peripheral blood. This receptor was identified in an elderly woman in a cohort sampled during active COVID-19. The V gene is TRBV23-1, the J gene TRBJ1-4; 10 bases line up with TRBD1. TRBV23-1 carries the ORF label, with uncertain function. The CDR3 region has the DNA TGCGCCAGCTGGCATTGTGTGGGACAGGGGCCATGGAAGGAAAAACTGTTTTTT. Translation gives CASWHCVGQGPWKEKLFF.